This T cell receptor beta chain derives from a study of response to subunit inactivated influenza vaccine. TCRdb re-called the RT-PCR reads through MiXCR, storing one row per CDR3 protein. Among 590,000 or so distinct CDR3 sequences listed, about 14% were seen once. This clonotype was seen a handful of times. The germline V gene encodes CDR1 SGHDT and CDR2 YYEEEE. This CDR3 is built from 13 residues. V was cut by 4 bases and J by 6 bases, with 13 bases left in between. The sequence was obtained from a man in his fifties who received an inactivated influenza vaccine. The chain carries TRBV5-6 and TRBJ1-2, with D unclear. This specimen consisted of PBMCs from blood, obtained about 14 days before vaccination. CDR3 DNA sequence: TGTGCCAGCAGCCACTTAAGCCCTGATGGCTACACCTTC. This encodes CASSHLSPDGYTF.